This is a list of T cell receptor beta chains from one sample in a study of blood T cell repertoires in COVID-19. Data came from immunoSEQ multiplex PCR; TCRdb stores just in-frame clones and leaves some out. The sample carries approximately 230,000 clones, approximately 86% recorded once. Sequenced input: peripheral blood. The receptors come from a man aged 80 or over with acute or convalescent COVID-19. Both conserved end residues are part of each CDR3. D genes are given only for firm matches. Some rows mark clone size as missing; the rest say once, few, many or name a class of expanded clone.

D gene	V gene	clone size	J gene	CDR3 protein	CDR3 DNA
-	TRBV27	-	TRBJ1-5	CASSVTVSNQPQHF	TGTGCCAGCAGTGTGACAGTCAGCAATCAGCCCCAGCATTTT
TRBD2	TRBV7-3	-	TRBJ2-5	CASSLMLAGTQYF	TGTGCCAGCAGCTTAATGCTAGCGGGGACCCAGTACTTC
-	TRBV15	-	TRBJ2-7	CATSRAQGVYEQYF	TGTGCCACCAGCAGGGCACAGGGAGTCTACGAGCAGTACTTC
-	TRBV3-1/TRBV3-2	few	TRBJ2-7	CASTPDSPYEQYF	TGTGCCAGCACCCCGGACAGTCCGTACGAGCAGTACTTC
TRBD2	TRBV25-1	-	TRBJ2-1	CASSPLGREGRPEQFF	TGTGCCAGCAGCCCTTTGGGGCGGGAGGGCCGCCCCGAGCAGTTCTTC
-	TRBV5-4	-	TRBJ2-7	CASSFTGGEQYF	TGTGCCAGCAGCTTCACGGGTGGCGAGCAGTACTTC
TRBD2	TRBV7-2	-	TRBJ2-1	CASSLFGAGGLNEQFF	TGTGCCAGCAGCTTATTCGGAGCGGGGGGGCTAAATGAGCAGTTCTTC
-	TRBV18	-	TRBJ1-6	CASSPLETGYNSPLHF	TGTGCCAGCTCACCATTGGAGACAGGATATAATTCACCCCTCCACTTT
-	TRBV5-5	once	TRBJ2-2	CASSLLQGSTGELFF	TGTGCCAGCAGCTTGTTACAGGGTTCCACCGGGGAGCTGTTTTTT
TRBD1	TRBV19	-	TRBJ1-5	CASSFGQGGNQPQHF	TGTGCCAGTAGTTTTGGACAGGGGGGCAATCAGCCCCAGCATTTT
TRBD1	TRBV6-5	-	TRBJ1-2	CASSYGHRGNYGYTF	TGTGCCAGCAGTTACGGACACAGGGGTAACTATGGCTACACCTTC
-	TRBV6-5	-	TRBJ1-2	CASLPGQSNGYTF	TGTGCCAGCCTCCCCGGACAGAGTAATGGCTACACCTTC
-	TRBV6-2/TRBV6-3	once	TRBJ2-7	CASSTYEQYF	TGTGCCAGCAGCACATACGAGCAGTACTTC
-	TRBV5-8	-	TRBJ2-3	CASSLSRDTRGTDTQYF	TGTGCCAGCAGCTTAAGCCGGGACACCCGAGGCACAGATACGCAGTATTTT
-	TRBV7-9	-	TRBJ1-2	CASSSFIGSGSYGYTF	TGTGCCAGCAGCTCCTTCATAGGGTCCGGGAGCTATGGCTACACCTTC
-	TRBV2	-	TRBJ1-2	CASSPTANGYTF	TGTGCCAGCAGCCCGACAGCGAATGGCTACACCTTC
TRBD1	TRBV3-1/TRBV3-2	-	TRBJ2-2	CASRDRGSTGELFF	TGTGCCAGCAGGGACAGGGGGTCCACCGGGGAGCTGTTTTTT
-	TRBV9	-	TRBJ2-3	CASSPRGAGKDTQYF	TGTGCCAGCAGCCCCCGGGGGGCCGGGAAAGATACGCAGTATTTT
TRBD1	TRBV15	-	TRBJ1-6	CATKSDRRYSPLHF	TGTGCCACCAAGTCGGACAGGAGGTATTCACCCCTCCACTTT
TRBD1	TRBV2	-	TRBJ2-1	CASRDRGPVNNEQFF	TGTGCCAGCAGGGACAGGGGTCCGGTCAACAATGAGCAGTTCTTC
TRBD2	TRBV28	-	TRBJ2-5	CASSLAASGLETQYF	TGTGCCAGCAGTTTAGCAGCTAGCGGACTAGAGACCCAGTACTTC
TRBD2	TRBV18	-	TRBJ2-7	CASSPGLAGAQEQYF	TGTGCCAGCTCACCGGGACTAGCGGGAGCACAGGAGCAGTACTTC
-	TRBV7-9	-	TRBJ1-1	CASNPAGGVHTEAFF	TGTGCCAGCAACCCAGCCGGGGGGGTTCACACTGAAGCTTTCTTT
-	TRBV19	-	TRBJ1-6	CGTGDSYSPLHF	TGTGGCACGGGGGACTCTTATTCACCCCTCCACTTT
TRBD2	TRBV11-2	-	TRBJ2-1	CASSSSSTSGGYNEQFF	TGTGCCAGCAGCTCATCGTCGACTAGCGGGGGGTACAATGAGCAGTTCTTC
TRBD1	TRBV4-2	-	TRBJ1-2	CASSQGQGAGYGYTF	TGTGCCAGCAGCCAGGGACAGGGGGCTGGCTATGGCTACACCTTC
-	TRBV3-1/TRBV3-2	once	TRBJ1-2	CASSLLQGDGYTF	TGTGCCAGCAGCTTGCTACAGGGAGATGGCTACACCTTC
TRBD1	TRBV7-3	-	TRBJ2-2	CASSRQGQGAGGELFF	TGTGCCAGCAGCCGACAGGGACAGGGGGCTGGCGGGGAGCTGTTTTTT
TRBD2	TRBV7-2	-	TRBJ2-5	CASSPRLARSEETQYF	TGTGCCAGCAGCCCCCGACTAGCGCGCTCAGAAGAGACCCAGTACTTC
TRBD2	TRBV9	few	TRBJ2-2	CASSVGPGGANTGELFF	TGTGCCAGCAGCGTAGGTCCGGGGGGGGCGAACACCGGGGAGCTGTTTTTT
-	TRBV6-1	-	TRBJ1-4	CASSEWTAYGKLFF	TGTGCCAGCAGTGAGTGGACAGCCTACGGAAAACTGTTTTTT
TRBD2	TRBV4-1	-	TRBJ2-1	CASRAGLAGVYNEQFF	TGCGCCAGCAGGGCAGGACTAGCGGGAGTCTACAATGAGCAGTTCTTC
TRBD1	TRBV18	-	TRBJ1-1	CASSPGQDNEAFF	TGTGCCAGCTCACCTGGACAGGACAATGAAGCTTTCTTT
-	TRBV12-3/TRBV12-4	-	TRBJ2-3	CASSFGSTDTQYF	TGTGCCAGCAGTTTCGGTAGCACAGATACGCAGTATTTT
-	TRBV7-6	-	TRBJ1-3	CASSSSSSGNTIYF	TGTGCCAGCAGCTCTTCCAGCTCTGGAAACACCATATATTTT
-	TRBV20-1	few	TRBJ1-1	CSARANTEAFF	TGCAGTGCTAGGGCGAACACTGAAGCTTTCTTT
-	TRBV5-1	-	TRBJ1-1	CASSWGGEGELAFF	TGCGCCAGCAGTTGGGGTGGAGAGGGGGAATTGGCTTTCTTT
TRBD1	TRBV7-2	once	TRBJ2-5	CASSLSPGQNRETQYF	TGTGCCAGCAGCTTATCACCGGGACAGAACAGAGAGACCCAGTACTTC
-	TRBV4-3	-	TRBJ1-2	CASSQALERGRWGYTF	TGCGCCAGCAGCCAAGCCCTCGAAAGGGGAAGATGGGGCTACACCTTC
-	TRBV5-1	-	TRBJ1-5	CASSLAGRGDQPQHF	TGCGCCAGCAGCTTGGCCGGGAGGGGAGATCAGCCCCAGCATTTT